This record covers a single T cell receptor beta chain. TCRdb's copy holds only in-frame clones and misses some; the assay was immunoSEQ multiplex PCR. The profile shows 200,000 to 250,000 clones, 85% to 90% of them singletons. The data derive from a study of blood T cell repertoires in COVID-19. Study at large: The United States, Italy and Spain provided the acute and convalescent COVID-19 samples.

Sequenced input: peripheral blood. The clonotype was recovered from a man aged 25 to 40 with COVID-19, enrolled during active disease.

CDR3 protein: CSVEITRLGGETQYF. In nucleotides, the CDR3 is TGCAGCGTTGAGATCACCAGGCTGGGGGGGGAGACCCAGTACTTC. The chain links TRBV29-1 to TRBJ2-5; 7 positions match TRBD2. CDR1 SQVTM and CDR2 ANQGSEA come from the germline V gene. J lost 5 bases, V lost 3 bases, and 12 bases had no gene match. The CDR3 totals 15 residues.